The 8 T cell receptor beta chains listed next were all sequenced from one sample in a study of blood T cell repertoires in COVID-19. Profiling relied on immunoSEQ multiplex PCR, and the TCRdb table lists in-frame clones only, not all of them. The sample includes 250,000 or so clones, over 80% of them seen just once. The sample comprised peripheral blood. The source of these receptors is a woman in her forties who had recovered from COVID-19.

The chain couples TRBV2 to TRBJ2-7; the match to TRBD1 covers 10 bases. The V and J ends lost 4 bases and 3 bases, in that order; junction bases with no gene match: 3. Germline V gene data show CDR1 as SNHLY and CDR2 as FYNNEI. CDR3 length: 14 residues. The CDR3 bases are TGTGCCAGCAGTGCCGGGACAGGGGTCTACGAGCAGTACTTC. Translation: CASSAGTGVYEQYF.

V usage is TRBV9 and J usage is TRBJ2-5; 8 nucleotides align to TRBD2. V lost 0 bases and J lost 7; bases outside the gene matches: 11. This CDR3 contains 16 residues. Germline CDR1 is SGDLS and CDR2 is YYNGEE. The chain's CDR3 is CASSVATSGNGGTQYF. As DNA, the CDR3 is TGTGCCAGCAGCGTAGCAACTAGCGGTAACGGAGGGACCCAGTACTTC.

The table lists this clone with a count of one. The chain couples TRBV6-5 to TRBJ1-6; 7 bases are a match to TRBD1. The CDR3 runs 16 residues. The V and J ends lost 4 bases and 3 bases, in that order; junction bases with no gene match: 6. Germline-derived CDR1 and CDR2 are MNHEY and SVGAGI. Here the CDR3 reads CASSSRQGSYNSPLHF. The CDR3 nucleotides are TGTGCCAGCAGTTCAAGACAGGGAAGCTATAATTCACCCCTCCACTTT.

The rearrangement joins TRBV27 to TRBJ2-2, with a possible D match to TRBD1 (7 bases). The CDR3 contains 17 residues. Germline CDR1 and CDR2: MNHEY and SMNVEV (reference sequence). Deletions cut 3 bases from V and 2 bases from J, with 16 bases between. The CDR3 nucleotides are TGTGCCAGCAGTTTTCGGCCAGGGGGACTCAACACCGGGGAGCTGTTTTTT. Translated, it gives CASSFRPGGLNTGELFF.

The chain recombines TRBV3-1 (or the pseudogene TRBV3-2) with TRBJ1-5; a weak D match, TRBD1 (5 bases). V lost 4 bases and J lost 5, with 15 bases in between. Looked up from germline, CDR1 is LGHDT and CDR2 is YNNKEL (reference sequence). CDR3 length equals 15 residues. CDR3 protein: CASSPGGESHQPQHF. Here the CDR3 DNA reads TGTGCCAGCAGCCCGGGGGGGGAAAGCCATCAGCCCCAGCATTTT.

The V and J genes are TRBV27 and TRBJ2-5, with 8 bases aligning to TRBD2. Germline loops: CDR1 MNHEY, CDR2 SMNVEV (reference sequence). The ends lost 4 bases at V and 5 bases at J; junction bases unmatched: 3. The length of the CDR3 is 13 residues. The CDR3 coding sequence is TGTGCCAGCAGTTGGGCGGGGGGTGAGACCCAGTACTTC. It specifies CASSWAGGETQYF.

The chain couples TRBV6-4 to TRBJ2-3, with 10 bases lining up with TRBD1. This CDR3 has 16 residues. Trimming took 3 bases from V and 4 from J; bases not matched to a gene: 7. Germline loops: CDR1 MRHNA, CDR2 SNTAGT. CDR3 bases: TGTGCCAGCAGTGATGAGGACGGACAGGGGGCAGATACGCAGTATTTT. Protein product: CASSDEDGQGADTQYF.

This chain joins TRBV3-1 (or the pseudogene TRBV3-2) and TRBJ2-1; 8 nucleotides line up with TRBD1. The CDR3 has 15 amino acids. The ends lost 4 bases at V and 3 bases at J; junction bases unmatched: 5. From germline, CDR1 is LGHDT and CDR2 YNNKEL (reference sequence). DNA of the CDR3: TGTGCCAGCAGCCGCCTCGGGACAGGCTACAATGAGCAGTTCTTC. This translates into CASSRLGTGYNEQFF.